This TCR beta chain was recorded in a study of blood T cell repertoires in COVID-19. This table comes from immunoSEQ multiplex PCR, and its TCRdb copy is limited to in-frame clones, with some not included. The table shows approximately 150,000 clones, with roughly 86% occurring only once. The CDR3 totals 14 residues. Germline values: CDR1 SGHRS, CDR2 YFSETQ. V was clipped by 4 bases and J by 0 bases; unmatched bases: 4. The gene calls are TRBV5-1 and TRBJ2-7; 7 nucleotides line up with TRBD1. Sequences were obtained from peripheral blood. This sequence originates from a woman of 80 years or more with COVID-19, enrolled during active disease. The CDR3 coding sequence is TGCGCCAGCAGCCTCCGGGACAGCTCCTACGAGCAGTACTTC. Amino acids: CASSLRDSSYEQYF.